These 5 T cell receptor beta chains share one sample of origin, sequenced in a study of blood T cell repertoires in COVID-19. The table came from immunoSEQ multiplex PCR; TCRdb's copy has only in-frame clones and leaves some out. The sample yields about 50,000 clones, roughly 85% seen once. The source material was peripheral blood. The receptors derive from a man aged 60-69 years with acute or convalescent COVID-19.

The genes are TRBV5-1 and TRBJ1-4; D might be TRBD1 (6 bases). The V and J ends lost 2 bases and 0 bases respectively, with 11 bases between them. This CDR3 is 16 amino acids long. Germline assignment: CDR1 SGHRS and CDR2 YFSETQ. For the CDR3, the DNA is TGCGCCAGCAGCTTTGGACAGTCAACAACTAATGAAAAACTGTTTTTT. Protein: CASSFGQSTTNEKLFF.

The J gene is TRBJ1-2, the V gene TRBV7-8; 8 bases match TRBD1. V lost 5 bases, J lost 7 bases, and 12 bases stayed unmatched. Germline V lookup: CDR1 SGHVS, CDR2 FQNEAQ. This CDR3 comprises 15 residues. DNA for the CDR3: TGTGCCAGCAGCCGAGACAGGGGTTGGAGCGGTGGCTACACCTTC. This sequence encodes CASSRDRGWSGGYTF. The whole variable domain, remainder taken from reference TRBV7-8 and TRBJ1-2, is GAGVSQSPRYKVAKRGQDVALRCDPISGHVSLFWYQQALGQGPEFLTYFQNEAQLDKSGLPSDRFFAERPEGSVSTLKIQRTQQEDSAVYLCASSRDRGWSGGYTFGSGTRLTVV.

This chain links TRBV7-9 with TRBJ1-3; 8 nucleotides align to TRBD1. Per the germline V gene, CDR1 is SEHNR and CDR2 is FQNEAQ (reference sequence). With 7 bases clipped from V and 2 bases from J, the junction kept 1 base outside the gene matches. The CDR3 runs to 13 residues. The CDR3 coding sequence is TGTGCCAGCAAACAGGGGGCTGGAAACACCATATATTTT. Translating it yields CASKQGAGNTIYF.

The V gene is TRBV27, the J gene TRBJ1-1, with D maybe TRBD1 (6 bases). CDR1 and CDR2 (germline): MNHEY, SMNVEV (reference sequence). The CDR3 consists of 14 residues. V was pared by 4 bases and J by 2 bases, with 11 bases between. As DNA, the CDR3 is TGTGCCAGCAGTTCCAGGGGACGTAACACTGAAGCTTTCTTT. As protein: CASSSRGRNTEAFF.

A remark on this clone: Within the sample, other DNA sequences also encode this same CDR3. The genes are TRBV6-2 or TRBV6-3 and TRBJ2-7; 9 bases match TRBD1. The trim removed 1 base at V and 6 bases at J, leaving 4 bases unmatched. CDR1 is MNHEY and CDR2 is SVGEGT in the germline V gene. This CDR3 comprises 14 residues. The CDR3 DNA reads TGTGCCAGCAGTTACTTACAGGGGGCGGGCGAGCAGTACTTC. Its translation: CASSYLQGAGEQYF.